At least ten counts were recorded for the clone carrying this TCR beta chain. The antigen is unknown. Template material for amplifying TCR beta CDR3 regions consisted of RNA transcripts. Primed by the HTBI set, a first-round RT-PCR was run on the TCR CDR3. TCRdb recomputed calls from the multiplex PCR reads with MiXCR, one row per CDR3 protein. The sample lists under 550,000 distinct CDR3 sequences, 15% to 20% occurring once. The data were taken from a study of T cells in Graves' hyperthyroidism and ophthalmopathy. Study-level results: It was a median approximately six months before onset that the model predicted ophthalmopathy. Peripheral blood also featured most of the thyroid clonotypes expanded above 0.001. Classification by a 13 V-J model distinguished ophthalmopathy from stable hyperthyroidism.

The CDR3 covers 15 residues. Trimming took off 5 bases at V and 2 bases at J, with 12 bases between the two ends. Germline-derived CDR1 and CDR2 are SGHVS and FQNEAQ. The sequence was obtained from a man between 35 and 55 years old with Graves' ophthalmopathy. The chain combines TRBV7-8 with TRBJ1-4; D gene unclear. Sequenced: blood. CDR3 nucleotide sequence: TGTGCCAGCAGCCAACAAAGAGGGACTAATGAAAAACTGTTTTTT. It is translated as CASSQQRGTNEKLFF.